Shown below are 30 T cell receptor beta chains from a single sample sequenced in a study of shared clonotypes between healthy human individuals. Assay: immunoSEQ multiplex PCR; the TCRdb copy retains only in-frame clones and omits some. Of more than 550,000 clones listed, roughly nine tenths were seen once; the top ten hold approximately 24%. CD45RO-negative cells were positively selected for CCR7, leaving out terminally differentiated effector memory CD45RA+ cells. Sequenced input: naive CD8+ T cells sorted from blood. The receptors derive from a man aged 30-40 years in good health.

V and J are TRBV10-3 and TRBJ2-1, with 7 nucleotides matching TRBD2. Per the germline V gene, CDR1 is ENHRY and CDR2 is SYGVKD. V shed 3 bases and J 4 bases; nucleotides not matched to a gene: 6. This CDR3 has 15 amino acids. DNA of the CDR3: TGTGCCATCAGTGAAAGGCGGGAGTCGTACAATGAGCAGTTCTTC. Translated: CAISERRESYNEQFF.

The CDR3 DNA follows: TGTGCCAGCACCGGGCAGCCGTACAATGAGCAGTTCTTC. Residues: CASTGQPYNEQFF. The gene calls are TRBV6-1 and TRBJ2-1; D is unclear. V was trimmed by 7 bases and J by 4 bases, leaving 11 bases between them. CDR3 length: 13 residues. The germline V gene has CDR1 MNHNS and CDR2 SASEGT.

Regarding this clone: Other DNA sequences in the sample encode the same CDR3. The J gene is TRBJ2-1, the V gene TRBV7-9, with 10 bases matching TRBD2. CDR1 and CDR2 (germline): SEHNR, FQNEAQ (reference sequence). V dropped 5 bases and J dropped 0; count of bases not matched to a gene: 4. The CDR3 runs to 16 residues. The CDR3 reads CASSPPSGSSYNEQFF. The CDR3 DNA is TGTGCCAGCAGCCCCCCTAGCGGGAGCTCCTACAATGAGCAGTTCTTC.

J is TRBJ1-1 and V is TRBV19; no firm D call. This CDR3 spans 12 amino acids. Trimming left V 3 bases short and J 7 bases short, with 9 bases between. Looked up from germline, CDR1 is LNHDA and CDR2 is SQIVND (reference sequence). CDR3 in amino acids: CASSILTGEAFF. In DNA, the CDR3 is TGTGCCAGTAGTATCTTGACGGGTGAAGCTTTCTTT.

CDR3 nucleotides: TGTGCCAGCAGCTTGTTTCAGAACTCCTACGAGCAGTACTTC. Encoded protein: CASSLFQNSYEQYF. The chain uses TRBV5-8 and TRBJ2-7; no reliable D call. Germline V lookup: CDR1 SGHTS, CDR2 YDEGEE. V shed 1 base and J shed 0 bases, with 8 bases lying between them. The CDR3 runs 14 residues.

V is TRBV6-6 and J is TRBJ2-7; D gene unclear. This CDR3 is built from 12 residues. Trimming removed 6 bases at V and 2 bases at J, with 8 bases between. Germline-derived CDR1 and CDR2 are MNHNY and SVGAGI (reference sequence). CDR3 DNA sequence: TGTGCCAGCAGCCCTACGACCTACGAGCAGTACTTC. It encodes CASSPTTYEQYF.

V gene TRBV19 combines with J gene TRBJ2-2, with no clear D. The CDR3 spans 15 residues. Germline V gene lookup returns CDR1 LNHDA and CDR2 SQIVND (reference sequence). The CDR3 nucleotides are TGTGCTACTCAGTCGCGTGACGTGGACACCGGGGAGCTGTTTTTT. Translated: CATQSRDVDTGELFF.

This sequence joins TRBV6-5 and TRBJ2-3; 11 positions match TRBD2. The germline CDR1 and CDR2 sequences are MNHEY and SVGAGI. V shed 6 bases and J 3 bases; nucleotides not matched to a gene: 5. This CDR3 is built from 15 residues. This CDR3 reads CASRTLAGGTDTQYF. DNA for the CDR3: TGTGCCAGCAGGACCCTAGCGGGAGGAACAGATACGCAGTATTTT.

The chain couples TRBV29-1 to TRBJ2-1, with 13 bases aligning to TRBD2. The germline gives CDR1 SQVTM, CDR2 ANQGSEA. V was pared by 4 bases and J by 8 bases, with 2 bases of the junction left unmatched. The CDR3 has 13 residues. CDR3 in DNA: TGCAGCGTTGTACTAGCGGGAGGGCATGAGCAGTTCTTC. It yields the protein CSVVLAGGHEQFF.

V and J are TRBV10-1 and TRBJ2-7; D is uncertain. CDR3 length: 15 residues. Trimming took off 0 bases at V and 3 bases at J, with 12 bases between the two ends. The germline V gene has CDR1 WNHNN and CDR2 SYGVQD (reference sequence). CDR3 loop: CASSESPPLCYEQYF. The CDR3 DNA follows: TGCGCCAGCAGTGAGTCCCCTCCTCTCTGCTACGAGCAGTACTTC.

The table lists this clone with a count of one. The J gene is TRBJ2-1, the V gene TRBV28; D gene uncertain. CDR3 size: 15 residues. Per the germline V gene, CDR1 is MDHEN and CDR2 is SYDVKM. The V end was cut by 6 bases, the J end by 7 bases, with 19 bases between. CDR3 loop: CASSPGVGNPNEQFF. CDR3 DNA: TGTGCCAGCAGCCCTGGGGTAGGGAATCCGAATGAGCAGTTCTTC.

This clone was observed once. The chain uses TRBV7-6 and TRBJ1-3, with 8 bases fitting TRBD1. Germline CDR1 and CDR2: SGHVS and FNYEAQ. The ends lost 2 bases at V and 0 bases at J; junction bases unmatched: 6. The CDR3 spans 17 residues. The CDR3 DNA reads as TGTGCCAGCAGCTTACGACAGGGGCCAGGCTCTGGAAACACCATATATTTT. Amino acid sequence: CASSLRQGPGSGNTIYF.

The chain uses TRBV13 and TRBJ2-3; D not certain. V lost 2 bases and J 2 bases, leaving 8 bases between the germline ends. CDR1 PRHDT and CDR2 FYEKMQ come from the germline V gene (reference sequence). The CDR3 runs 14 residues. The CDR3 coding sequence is TGTGCCAGCAGCTTACCTGTAACCACAGATACGCAGTATTTT. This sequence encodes CASSLPVTTDTQYF.

CDR3 amino acids: CASSLVGGTGFDGYTF. The CDR3 DNA is TGCGCCAGCAGCTTGGTCGGAGGGACCGGCTTTGATGGCTACACCTTC. The chain carries TRBV5-1 and TRBJ1-2, with a weak D call TRBD1 (5 bases). There are 16 residues in the CDR3. Trimming left V 0 bases short and J 6 bases short, with 18 bases between. Germline V CDR1 and CDR2: SGHRS, YFSETQ.

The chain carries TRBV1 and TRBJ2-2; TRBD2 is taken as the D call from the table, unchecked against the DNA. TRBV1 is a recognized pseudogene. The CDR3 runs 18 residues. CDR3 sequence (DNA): TGCACCAGCAGCCAAGACCTTAGCGGGAATTCGAACACCGGGGAGCTGTTTTTT. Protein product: CTSSQDLSGNSNTGELFF.

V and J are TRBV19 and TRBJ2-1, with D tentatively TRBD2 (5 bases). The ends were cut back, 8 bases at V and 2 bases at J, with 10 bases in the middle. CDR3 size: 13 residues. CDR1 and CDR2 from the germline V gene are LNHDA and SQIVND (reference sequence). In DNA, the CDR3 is TGTGCCAGTGTGGCTAGCCCCTACAATGAGCAGTTCTTC. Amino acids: CASVASPYNEQFF.

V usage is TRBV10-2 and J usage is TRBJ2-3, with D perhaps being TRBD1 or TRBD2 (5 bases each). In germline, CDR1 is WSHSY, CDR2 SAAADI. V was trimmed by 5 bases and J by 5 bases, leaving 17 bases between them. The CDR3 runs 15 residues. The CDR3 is CASSTPGPRGDTQYF. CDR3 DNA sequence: TGCGCCAGCAGTACTCCGGGACCCCGAGGAGATACGCAGTATTTT.

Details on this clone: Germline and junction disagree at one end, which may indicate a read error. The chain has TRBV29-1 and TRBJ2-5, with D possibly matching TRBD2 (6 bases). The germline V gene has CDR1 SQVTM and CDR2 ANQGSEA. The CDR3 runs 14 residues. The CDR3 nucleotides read TGCAGCGTTGAAACCGGAGGGACCCAAAAGACCCAGTACTTC. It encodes CSVETGGTQKTQYF.

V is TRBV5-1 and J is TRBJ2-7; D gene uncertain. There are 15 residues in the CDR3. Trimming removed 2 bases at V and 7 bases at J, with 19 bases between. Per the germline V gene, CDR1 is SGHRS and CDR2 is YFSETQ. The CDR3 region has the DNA TGCGCCAGCAGCTTAGGTGAAGACCTCCTGGGGGAGCAGTACTTC. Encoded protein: CASSLGEDLLGEQYF.

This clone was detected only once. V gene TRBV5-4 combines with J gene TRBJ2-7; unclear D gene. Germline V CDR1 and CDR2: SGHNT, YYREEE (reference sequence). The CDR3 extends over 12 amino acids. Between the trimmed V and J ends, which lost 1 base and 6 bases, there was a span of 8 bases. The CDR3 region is CASSLYPSEQYF. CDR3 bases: TGTGCCAGCAGCTTGTACCCCAGCGAGCAGTACTTC.

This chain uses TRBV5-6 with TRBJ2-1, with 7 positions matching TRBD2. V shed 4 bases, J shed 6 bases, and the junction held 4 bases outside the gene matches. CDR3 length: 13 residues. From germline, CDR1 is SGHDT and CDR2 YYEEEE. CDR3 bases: TGTGCCAGCAGCCCACTAGCGCGCAATGAGCAGTTCTTC. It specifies CASSPLARNEQFF.

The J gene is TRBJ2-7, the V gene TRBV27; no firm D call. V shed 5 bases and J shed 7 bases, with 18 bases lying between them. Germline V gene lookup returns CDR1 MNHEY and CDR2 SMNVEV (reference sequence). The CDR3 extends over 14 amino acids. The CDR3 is CASSASPVLLEQYF. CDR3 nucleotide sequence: TGTGCCAGCAGTGCCTCCCCCGTTCTCCTAGAGCAGTACTTC.

CDR3 sequence: CASSQGLAGPSDTQYF. DNA of the CDR3: TGTGCCAGTAGTCAAGGGCTAGCGGGCCCTTCGGATACGCAGTATTTT. The rearrangement uses TRBV2 and TRBJ2-3; TRBD2 matches 8 bases. CDR3 length equals 16 residues. The V gene's germline CDR1 is SNHLY and CDR2 FYNNEI. Trimming cost V 9 bases and J 6 bases; bases outside gene matches: 17.

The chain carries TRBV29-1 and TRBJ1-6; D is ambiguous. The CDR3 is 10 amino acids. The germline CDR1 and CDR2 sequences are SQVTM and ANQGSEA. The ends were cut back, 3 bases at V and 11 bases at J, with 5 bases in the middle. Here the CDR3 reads CSVDGPPLHF. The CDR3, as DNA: TGCAGCGTTGACGGTCCACCCCTCCACTTT.

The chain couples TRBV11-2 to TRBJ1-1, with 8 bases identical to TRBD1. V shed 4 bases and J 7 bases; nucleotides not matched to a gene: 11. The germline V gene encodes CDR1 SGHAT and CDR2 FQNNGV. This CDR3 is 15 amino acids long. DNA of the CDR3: TGTGCCAGCAGCTCACCGGACAGGGAGAATGGTGAAGCTTTCTTT. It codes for CASSSPDRENGEAFF.

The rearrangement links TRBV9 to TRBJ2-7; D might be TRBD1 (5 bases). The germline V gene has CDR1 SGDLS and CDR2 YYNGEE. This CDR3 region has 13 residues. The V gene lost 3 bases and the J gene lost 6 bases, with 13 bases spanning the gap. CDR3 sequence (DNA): TGTGCCAGCAGCGCGGACAATTCCCGCGAGCAGTACTTC. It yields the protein CASSADNSREQYF.

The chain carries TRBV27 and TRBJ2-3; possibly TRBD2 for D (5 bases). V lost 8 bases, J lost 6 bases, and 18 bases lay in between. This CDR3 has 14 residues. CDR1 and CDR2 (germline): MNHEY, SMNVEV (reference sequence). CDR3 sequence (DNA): TGTGCCAGCGGAGTTTTGTTCCTAGCTGATACGCAGTATTTT. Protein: CASGVLFLADTQYF.

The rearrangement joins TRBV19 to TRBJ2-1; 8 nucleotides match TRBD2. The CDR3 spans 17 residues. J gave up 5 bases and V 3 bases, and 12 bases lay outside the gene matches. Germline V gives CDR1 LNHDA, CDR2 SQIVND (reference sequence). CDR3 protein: CASSILTSGSPDNEQFF. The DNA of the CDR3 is TGTGCCAGTAGTATCTTAACTAGCGGCTCCCCCGACAATGAGCAGTTCTTC.

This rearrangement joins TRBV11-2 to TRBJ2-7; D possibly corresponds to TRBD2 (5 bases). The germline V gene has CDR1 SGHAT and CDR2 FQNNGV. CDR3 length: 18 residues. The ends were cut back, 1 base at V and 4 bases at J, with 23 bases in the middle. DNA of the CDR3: TGTGCCAGCAGCTTAGTAGGTGTCGCGGCGGGTCATGAATACGAGCAGTACTTC. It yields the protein CASSLVGVAAGHEYEQYF. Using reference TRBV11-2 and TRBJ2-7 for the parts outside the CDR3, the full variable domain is EAGVAQSPRYKIIEKRQSVAFWCNPISGHATLYWYQQILGQGPKLLIQFQNNGVVDDSQLPKDRFSAERLKGVDSTLKIQPAKLEDSAVYLCASSLVGVAAGHEYEQYFGPGTRLTVT.

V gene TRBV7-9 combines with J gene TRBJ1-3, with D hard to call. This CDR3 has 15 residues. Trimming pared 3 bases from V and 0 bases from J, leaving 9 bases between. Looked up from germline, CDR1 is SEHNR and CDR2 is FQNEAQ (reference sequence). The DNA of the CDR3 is TGTGCCAGCAGCTTCCCAGCGAACTCTGGAAACACCATATATTTT. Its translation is CASSFPANSGNTIYF.